This section outlines one T cell receptor beta chain sequence together with its context. What it binds is not known. This record comes from a study of beta chain features in type 1 diabetes. Study-level findings and limits: Within each of all four CD4+ subsets, Type 1 diabetes patients had TCRB CDR3s that were moderately but significantly shorter. Although PCR might favor shorter templates, it would do so equally in patients and controls.

In germline, CDR1 is SGHNT, CDR2 YYREEE (reference sequence). This CDR3 spans 14 amino acids. V was pared by 4 bases and J by 0 bases, with 10 bases between. Isolated RNA was reverse transcribed in full, so expressed TCRB transcripts were sequenced. The protocol was immunoSEQ multiplex PCR, while the TCRdb copy is restricted to in-frame clones and leaves out a portion. This repertoire shows about 150,000 clones, roughly 8% found once; its top ten account for roughly 0.5%. Via CD45RO/CCR7/CD25/CD127/CD95/CD27, cells of the CD4+ naive, central memory, regulatory and stem cell-like memory subsets were sorted.

This chain links TRBV5-4 with TRBJ1-1, with a weak D call TRBD1 (5 bases). The clonotype comes from a man aged 18-30 years with type 1 diabetes. Input material: central memory CD4+ T cells from blood. CDR3 bases: TGTGCCAGCAGCCCGACAGCGATGAACACTGAAGCTTTCTTT. Its translation is CASSPTAMNTEAFF. The whole variable domain, remainder taken from reference TRBV5-4 and TRBJ1-1, is ETGVTQSPTHLIKTRGQQVTLRCSSQSGHNTVSWYQQALGQGPQFIFQYYREEENGRGNFPPRFSGLQFPNYSSELNVNALELDDSALYLCASSPTAMNTEAFFGQGTRLTVV.